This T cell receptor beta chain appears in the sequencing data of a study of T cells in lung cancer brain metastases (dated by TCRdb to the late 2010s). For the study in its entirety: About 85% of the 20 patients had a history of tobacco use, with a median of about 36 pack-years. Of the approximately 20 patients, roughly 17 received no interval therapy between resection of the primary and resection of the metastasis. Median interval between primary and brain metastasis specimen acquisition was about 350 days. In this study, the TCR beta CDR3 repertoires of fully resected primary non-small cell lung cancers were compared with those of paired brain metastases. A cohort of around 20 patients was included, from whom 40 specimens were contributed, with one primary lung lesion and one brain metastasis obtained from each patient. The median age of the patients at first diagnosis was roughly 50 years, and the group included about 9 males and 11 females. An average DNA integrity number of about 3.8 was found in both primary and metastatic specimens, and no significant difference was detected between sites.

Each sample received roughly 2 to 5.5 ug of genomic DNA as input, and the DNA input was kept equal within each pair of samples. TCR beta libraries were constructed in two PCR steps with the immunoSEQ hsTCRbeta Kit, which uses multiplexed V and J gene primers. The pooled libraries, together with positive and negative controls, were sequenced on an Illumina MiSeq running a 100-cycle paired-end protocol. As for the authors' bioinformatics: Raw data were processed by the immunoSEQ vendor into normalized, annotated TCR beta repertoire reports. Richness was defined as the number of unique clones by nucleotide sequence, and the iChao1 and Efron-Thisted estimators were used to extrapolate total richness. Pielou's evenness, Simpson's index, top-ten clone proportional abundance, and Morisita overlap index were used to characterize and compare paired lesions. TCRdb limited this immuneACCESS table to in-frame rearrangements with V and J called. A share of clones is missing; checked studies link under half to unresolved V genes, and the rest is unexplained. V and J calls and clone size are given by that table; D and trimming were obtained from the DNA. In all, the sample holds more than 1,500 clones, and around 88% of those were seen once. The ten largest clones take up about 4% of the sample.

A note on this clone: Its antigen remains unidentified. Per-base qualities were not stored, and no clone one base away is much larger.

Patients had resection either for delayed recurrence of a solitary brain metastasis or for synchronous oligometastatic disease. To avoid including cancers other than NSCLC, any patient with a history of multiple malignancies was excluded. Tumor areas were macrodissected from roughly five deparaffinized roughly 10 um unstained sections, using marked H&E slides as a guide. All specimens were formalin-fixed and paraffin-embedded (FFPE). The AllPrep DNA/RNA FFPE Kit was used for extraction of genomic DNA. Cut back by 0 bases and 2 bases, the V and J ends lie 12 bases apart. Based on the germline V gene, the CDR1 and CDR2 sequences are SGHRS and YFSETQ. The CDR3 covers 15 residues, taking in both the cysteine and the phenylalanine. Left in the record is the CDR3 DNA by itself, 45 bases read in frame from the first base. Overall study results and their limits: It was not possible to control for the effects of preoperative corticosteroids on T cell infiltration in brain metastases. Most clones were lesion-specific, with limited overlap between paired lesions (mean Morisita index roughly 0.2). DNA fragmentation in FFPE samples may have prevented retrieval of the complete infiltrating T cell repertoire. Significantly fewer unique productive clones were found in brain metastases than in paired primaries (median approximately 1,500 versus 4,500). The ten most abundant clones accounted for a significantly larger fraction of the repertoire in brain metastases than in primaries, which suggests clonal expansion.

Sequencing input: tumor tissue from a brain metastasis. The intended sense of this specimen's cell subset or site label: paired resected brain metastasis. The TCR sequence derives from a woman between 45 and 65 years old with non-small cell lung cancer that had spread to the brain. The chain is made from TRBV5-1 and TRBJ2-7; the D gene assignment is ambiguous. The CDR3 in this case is CASSLDGQAAYEQYF. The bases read TGCGCCAGCAGCTTGGATGGGCAGGCAGCCTACGAGCAGTACTTC.